Listed below are T cell receptor beta chains from one sample, sequenced in a study of OX40 agonist ivuxolimab in advanced cancers. The protocol was immunoSEQ multiplex PCR, while the TCRdb copy is restricted to in-frame clones and leaves out a portion. In the table there are around 77,000 clones, roughly 89% of which are singletons. The specimen comprised CD4+ or CD8+ T cells sorted from blood, sampled in a trial of the OX40 agonist ivuxolimab. Source of these receptors: an adult with an advanced solid tumor such as melanoma, head and neck, liver or kidney cancer. Both conserved end residues are part of each CDR3. Fields, in order: clone size, D gene, J gene, V gene, CDR3 DNA, CDR3 protein. D genes are given only for firm matches. Expanded clones get a size class; other rows say once, few or many, or leave the size out.

. TRBD1 TRBJ1-1 TRBV7-9 TGTGCCAGCAGCCCTATCACAGGGGCGGGCACTGAAGCTTTCTTT CASSPITGAGTEAFF
. . TRBJ2-7 TRBV7-2 TGTGCCAGCAGCTTCGGGGGAGGGCAGTACTTC CASSFGGGQYF
. . TRBJ2-1 TRBV11-3 TGTGCCAGCAGCCACGGGACCGGCAATGAGCAGTTCTTC CASSHGTGNEQFF
. TRBD1 TRBJ1-3 TRBV15 TGTGCCACCAGCAGAGATGGACAGGGGGCAGGAAACACCATATATTTT CATSRDGQGAGNTIYF
. . TRBJ1-6 TRBV6-1 TGTGCCAGCAGCGACGCAGGGTCGAATGCCCTCCACTTT CASSDAGSNALHF
. TRBD1 TRBJ1-2 TRBV7-2 TGTGCCAGCAACTTACATACAGGGGGCGACTATGGCTACACCTTC CASNLHTGGDYGYTF
. TRBD1 TRBJ1-5 TRBV5-5 TGTGCCAGCAGCCGGACAGGGGGTAGCAATCAGCCCCAGCATTTT CASSRTGGSNQPQHF
. . TRBJ2-5 TRBV14 TGTGCCAGCAGCCAAGAGAGGGGGAGGGATGAAGAGACCCAGTACTTC CASSQERGRDEETQYF
. TRBD1 TRBJ1-2 TRBV6-6 TGTGCCAGCTCGGCAGGGGGCTATGGCTACACCTTC CASSAGGYGYTF
. . TRBJ2-1 TRBV2 TGTGCCAGCAGCCCCTTTCAGGGCTCCTACAATGAGCAGTTCTTC CASSPFQGSYNEQFF
. . TRBJ1-2 TRBV13 TGTGCCAGCAGCTTAGTAGTTCGGAGTCCCTATGGCTACACCTTC CASSLVVRSPYGYTF
few . TRBJ2-5 TRBV9 TGTGCCAGCAGCGTAGGAGGGGGGGCCTGGGGAGAGACCCAGTACTTC CASSVGGGAWGETQYF
. . TRBJ1-2 TRBV6-1 TGTGCCAGCAGTCAGAGATATGGCTACACCTTC CASSQRYGYTF
. TRBD1 TRBJ2-7 TRBV6-5 TGTGCCAGCAGCCTGGGACAGGTTCTCTCCTACGAGCAGTACTTC CASSLGQVLSYEQYF
. . TRBJ2-2 TRBV28 TGTGCCAGCACCTCCCCCGGGGAAACCGGGGAGCTGTTTTTT CASTSPGETGELFF
. . TRBJ2-7 TRBV28 TGTGCCAGCAGTTTCCTGGGACGGGATTCCTACGAGCAGTACTTC CASSFLGRDSYEQYF
once . TRBJ1-2 TRBV2 TGTGCCAGCAGTGATACGGGATACTATGGCTACACCTTC CASSDTGYYGYTF
. TRBD1 TRBJ1-5 TRBV28 TGTGCCAGCAGCGTCCGGGACAGGGAACGGTGGGGGCTCGGTCAGCCCCAGCATTTT CASSVRDRERWGLGQPQHF
. . TRBJ2-3 TRBV18 TGTGCCAGCCCGACAGACACAGATACGCAGTATTTT CASPTDTDTQYF
. TRBD1 TRBJ2-1 TRBV9 TGTGCCAGCAGCGTGCCGGGACAGGGGATAGCTGAGCAGTTCTTC CASSVPGQGIAEQFF
. . TRBJ2-3 TRBV27 TGTGCCAGCGCCAGGGATAATCGTTTGCAGTATTTT CASARDNRLQYF
. TRBD2 TRBJ2-5 TRBV5-6 TGTGCCAGCAGCCTGACTAGCGGGGGTAGGAAGACCCAGTACTTC CASSLTSGGRKTQYF
. TRBD2 TRBJ2-7 TRBV4-2 TGTGCCAGCAGCCAAGTGGCTAGCGGAAGCTCCTACGAGCAGTACTTC CASSQVASGSSYEQYF
. . TRBJ1-4 TRBV7-9 TGTGCCAGCAGCACGAGGGTAGGGGAAAAACTGTTTTTT CASSTRVGEKLFF
. . TRBJ1-1 TRBV29-1 TGCAGCGTTGCTCACCGACAGCAGGTCGCTGAAGCTTTCTTT CSVAHRQQVAEAFF
. . TRBJ2-3 TRBV7-6 TGTGCCAGCAGCTTAGCGCAAAATACGCAGTATTTT CASSLAQNTQYF
. . TRBJ2-1 TRBV20-1 TGCAGTGCTAGGGGGGATGAGCAGTTCTTC CSARGDEQFF
. . TRBJ1-2 TRBV4-1 TGCGCCAGCAGCCAAGGGCCAGAAGCTTATCTAGGCTACACCTTC CASSQGPEAYLGYTF
. . TRBJ1-4 TRBV5-1 TGCGCCAGCAGCTTGGTCGCAGAGGGGGAAAAACTGTTTTTT CASSLVAEGEKLFF
. . TRBJ2-5 TRBV11-2 TGTGCCAGCAGCTTAGCCCTTTCCGGGACGGGGAAGACCCAGTACTTC CASSLALSGTGKTQYF
. TRBD1 TRBJ1-5 TRBV7-9 TGTGCCAGCAGCTTAGGCGTGGCAGGGGGGAATCAGCCCCAGCATTTT CASSLGVAGGNQPQHF
. TRBD1 TRBJ1-2 TRBV5-4 TGTGCCAGCAGATTGCTATCGGCGGACAGGGAACATGGCTACACCTTC CASRLLSADREHGYTF
. . TRBJ1-2 TRBV28 TGTGCCAGCAGTAATCCCCAGGTCCGAACGCTCTATGGCTACACCTTC CASSNPQVRTLYGYTF
. . TRBJ1-2 TRBV9 TGTGCCAGCAGCGTAGCCCCGACAGCTAACTATGGCTACACCTTC CASSVAPTANYGYTF
once . TRBJ1-4 TRBV7-2 TGTGCCAGCAGCTTAGCGTTGTCAGCAATTGAAAAACTGTTTTTT CASSLALSAIEKLFF
. . TRBJ2-2 TRBV7-6 TGTGCCAGCAGCTTAGTATCCAGCGGGCTTGGGAACACCGGGGAGCTGTTTTTT CASSLVSSGLGNTGELFF
. . TRBJ1-1 TRBV7-9 TGTGCCAGCAGCTTAATGTGGGGGGACACTGAAGCTTTCTTT CASSLMWGDTEAFF
. TRBD1 TRBJ1-6 TRBV7-8 TGTGCCAGCAGGATTACAGGGGCAAGTTATAATTCACCCCTCCACTTT CASRITGASYNSPLHF
. . TRBJ2-1 TRBV19 TGTGCCAGTAGTATCGATAGCGGAAATGAGCAGTTCTTC CASSIDSGNEQFF
once . TRBJ1-2 TRBV4-1 TGCGCCAGCAGCCCCACCATAGGGGGGAACTATGGCTACACCTTC CASSPTIGGNYGYTF
. TRBD1 TRBJ2-3 TRBV4-1 TGCGCCAGCAGCCGACAGGGACAGGGCACAGATACGCAGTATTTT CASSRQGQGTDTQYF
. TRBD2 TRBJ2-7 TRBV19 TGTGCCAGTAGCCGGACTAGCGGGAGCTACGAGCAGTACTTC CASSRTSGSYEQYF
. TRBD1 TRBJ1-4 TRBV29-1 TGCAGCGTTGCGGGGGACAGGGGCAATGAAAAACTGTTTTTT CSVAGDRGNEKLFF
. TRBD2 TRBJ2-3 TRBV5-1 TGCGCCAGCAGCTTGGCCCTAGGACTAGCGGGGGGGGATACGCAGTATTTT CASSLALGLAGGDTQYF
. . TRBJ2-2 TRBV6-1 TGTGCCAGCAGTGAAGTGGGAGCCGGGGAGCTGTTTTTT CASSEVGAGELFF
once . TRBJ2-3 TRBV5-1 TGCGCCAGCAGCTTGGCAGCTAGCACAGATACGCAGTATTTT CASSLAASTDTQYF
. . TRBJ2-4 TRBV6-6 TGTGCCAGCAGTTACGGGCGGGGGCTGGTCATTCAGTACTTC CASSYGRGLVIQYF
. . TRBJ2-3 TRBV30 TGTGCCTGGAGTTCCACCCGGGGATACACAGATACGCAGTATTTT CAWSSTRGYTDTQYF
. . TRBJ2-4 TRBV5-4 TGTGCCAGCAGCTTGGGGGGGGCTGGGGCCCTGGGAGGAAACATTCAGTACTTC CASSLGGAGALGGNIQYF
. TRBD1 TRBJ1-3 TRBV4-2 TGTGCCAGCAGCCAACCGGGGACAGCCAACACCATATATTTT CASSQPGTANTIYF
. . TRBJ2-3 TRBV7-2 TGTGCCAGCAGCTTACCTCGCTTCGTCCGGTATACGCAGTATTTT CASSLPRFVRYTQYF
. . TRBJ1-2 TRBV20-1 TGCAGTGCTCCCCGGTTCGATGGCTACACCTTC CSAPRFDGYTF
. TRBD2 TRBJ2-1 TRBV11-2 TGTGCCAGCAGCACCTCGACTAGCGGGAGACCCCAGGGCAATGAGCAGTTCTTC CASSTSTSGRPQGNEQFF
. TRBD1 TRBJ2-4 TRBV28 TGTGCCAGCAGCGCAGGGGGCGTGGGGATAAACATTCAGTACTTC CASSAGGVGINIQYF
. TRBD1 TRBJ1-4 TRBV5-1 TGCGCCAGCAGCCCCGGACAGGGGGGTAATGAAAAACTGTTTTTT CASSPGQGGNEKLFF